A single sample gave rise to the 30 T cell receptor beta chains below, sequenced in a study of blood T cells in healthy people across ages. Next came a second PCR, run for roughly 6 to 11 cycles, which used a sample-barcoded 5' primer along with a J-beta primer mix. One entry per CDR3 protein, called by TCRdb with MiXCR from the 5' RACE reads. The table lists about 630,000 distinct CDR3 sequences, over 20% of them singletons. Input material: blood. The source of these receptors is a man between 65 and 80 years old in good health.

The chain combines TRBV5-1 with TRBJ2-3; possible D gene TRBD2, 5 bases. The CDR3 is 17 residues long. Germline CDR1 SGHRS, CDR2 YFSETQ. Trimming removed 0 bases at V and 3 bases at J, with 17 bases between. CDR3 amino acids: CASSLARWEKRTDTQYF. CDR3 DNA sequence: TGCGCCAGCAGCTTGGCCAGGTGGGAGAAACGAACAGATACGCAGTATTTT.

The rearrangement joins TRBV9 to TRBJ2-5; the D is unclear. Trimming stripped 1 base from V and 2 bases from J, with 15 bases between. Looked up from germline, CDR1 is SGDLS and CDR2 is YYNGEE. The CDR3 is 16 amino acids. The CDR3 here is CASSVNPVSGQETQYF. The CDR3 bases are TGTGCCAGCAGCGTAAACCCTGTATCAGGACAAGAGACCCAGTACTTC.

This clonotype showed up many times. The V and J genes are TRBV20-1 and TRBJ2-1; TRBD2 matches at 12 bases. CDR1 and CDR2 (germline): DFQATT, SNEGSKA (reference sequence). With 4 bases clipped from V and 4 bases from J, the junction kept 2 bases outside the gene matches. The CDR3 sequence is 14 residues long. CDR3 coding DNA: TGCAGTGCTACGGGACTAGCGGGTTACAATGAGCAGTTCTTC. Translated: CSATGLAGYNEQFF.

This clonotype was detected only a few times. This sequence joins TRBV15 and TRBJ1-3; D ambiguous. Germline CDR1 reads LNHNV; CDR2 reads YYDKDF (reference sequence). The CDR3 sequence is 16 residues long. Trimming removed 1 base from V and 1 base from J, with 11 bases in between. The CDR3 reads CATSRVLGTSGNTIYF. In nucleotides, the CDR3 is TGTGCCACCAGCAGAGTGCTGGGTACTTCTGGAAACACCATATATTTT. Filled out from reference TRBV15 and TRBJ1-3, the complete variable domain reads DAMVIQNPRYQVTQFGKPVTLSCSQTLNHNVMYWYQQKSSQAPKLLFHYYDKDFNNEADTPDNFQSRRPNTSFCFLDIRSPGLGDTAMYLCATSRVLGTSGNTIYFGEGSWLTVV.

The V and J genes are TRBV5-1 and TRBJ2-1; maybe TRBD2 (6 bases). V lost 0 bases to trimming and J lost 6 bases, with 13 bases between them. This CDR3 has 15 residues. CDR1 is SGHRS, CDR2 YFSETQ, per germline. DNA for the CDR3: TGCGCCAGCAGCTTGGCCTTGGGGACTTTCAATGAGCAGTTCTTC. Encoded protein: CASSLALGTFNEQFF.

The rearrangement uses TRBV29-1 and TRBJ2-5; 12 positions agree with TRBD1. The germline V gene encodes CDR1 SQVTM and CDR2 ANQGSEA. The junction had 11 bases not matched to a gene; V was cut back by 4 bases and J by 11 bases. CDR3 size: 14 residues. CDR3 residues: CSVGQGQGAKEQYF. CDR3 sequence (DNA): TGCAGCGTTGGCCAGGGACAGGGGGCGAAAGAGCAGTACTTC.

Ten or more counts support this clonotype. The chain carries TRBV4-1 and TRBJ2-1; TRBD2 matches 7 bases. The ends lost 2 bases at V and 8 bases at J; junction bases unmatched: 9. The CDR3 covers 15 residues. Germline V gives CDR1 MGHRA, CDR2 YSYEKL. CDR3 amino acids: CASSQWDYPEDEQFF. CDR3 nucleotides: TGCGCCAGCAGCCAATGGGACTACCCTGAGGATGAGCAGTTCTTC.

The chain is built from TRBV6-5 and TRBJ2-7; D is possibly TRBD2 (5 bases). The V and J ends lost 8 bases and 6 bases respectively, with 11 bases between them. The CDR3 is 11 amino acids. The germline CDR1 and CDR2 sequences are MNHEY and SVGAGI. The CDR3 loop is CASLKGVEQYF. DNA for the CDR3: TGTGCCAGCCTCAAGGGAGTCGAGCAGTACTTC.

In its sample, this clonotype was seen a few times. The junction shows a germline mismatch at one end, possibly a read error. This chain joins TRBV12-3 or TRBV12-4 and TRBJ2-7; 7 positions agree with TRBD1. The CDR3 runs 13 residues. In nucleotides, the CDR3 is TGTGCCAGCAGCGGACAGGTATCCTACGAGCAGCACTTC. Protein sequence: CASSGQVSYEQHF.

The V gene is TRBV10-3, the J gene TRBJ1-5; 7 positions agree with TRBD1. V was pared by 7 bases and J by 1 base, with 1 base of the junction left unmatched. Per the germline V gene, CDR1 is ENHRY and CDR2 is SYGVKD. CDR3 length equals 13 residues. CDR3 amino acids: CAIKDRSNQPQHF. The CDR3 DNA sequence: TGTGCCATCAAGGACAGGAGCAATCAGCCCCAGCATTTT.

This clonotype was found a few times. The chain combines TRBV9 with TRBJ2-3, with 9 bases matching TRBD2. The CDR3 runs 19 residues. Germline lookup yields CDR1 SGDLS and CDR2 YYNGEE. V dropped 5 bases and J dropped 3; count of bases not matched to a gene: 19. The CDR3 bases are TGTGCCAGCAGACGTATTGGATTCGACGCGGGAGGGCCAACAGATACGCAGTATTTT. This gives the protein CASRRIGFDAGGPTDTQYF.

This clonotype was seen only a few times. This sequence joins TRBV20-1 and TRBJ2-5; 9 nucleotides match TRBD2. The DNA end favors TRBJ2-1, so the J call may be wrong. CDR1 and CDR2 from the germline V gene are DFQATT and SNEGSKA (reference sequence). The CDR3 totals 17 residues. The DNA for the CDR3 is TGCAGTGCTAGAGATCTCAGGGCGGGAGGGCCGTACAATGAGCAGTTCTTC. Protein: CSARDLRAGGPYNEQFF.

This clonotype was seen more than once but under ten times. The chain joins TRBV4-1 to TRBJ2-5; 12 bases line up with TRBD1. The J segment lost 3 bases and the V segment lost 1 base, leaving 21 bases of the junction unmatched. The germline CDR1 and CDR2 sequences are MGHRA and YSYEKL. CDR3 length equals 22 residues. The CDR3 reads CASSQGGTGGILAGNVEETQYF. The CDR3 region has the DNA TGCGCCAGCAGCCAAGGTGGGACAGGGGGCATCCTAGCGGGAAACGTCGAAGAGACCCAGTACTTC.

The rearrangement joins TRBV20-1 to TRBJ2-3; 9 nucleotides align to TRBD1. Per germline, CDR1 DFQATT and CDR2 SNEGSKA (reference sequence). J lost 5 bases, V lost 0 bases, and 6 bases had no gene match. This CDR3 spans 15 amino acids. The CDR3 coding sequence is TGCAGTGCTAGAGATCTCAGGACAGGGGTAGATACGCAGTATTTT. Its translation is CSARDLRTGVDTQYF.

There are a few counts of this clonotype. The rearrangement uses TRBV5-8 and TRBJ2-7; D may correspond to TRBD1 or TRBD2 (5 bases each). This CDR3 contains 15 residues. Trimming cost V 4 bases and J 0 bases, with 14 bases left between them. The germline CDR1 and CDR2 sequences are SGHTS and YDEGEE. The CDR3: CASSGRDLSSYEQYF. The CDR3 DNA sequence: TGTGCCAGCAGCGGCCGGGACCTAAGCTCCTACGAGCAGTACTTC. Full variable domain (rest looked up from reference TRBV5-8 and TRBJ2-7): EAGVTQSPTHLIKTRGQQATLRCSPISGHTSVYWYQQALGLGLQFLLWYDEGEERNRGNFPPRFSGRQFPNYSSELNVNALELEDSALYLCASSGRDLSSYEQYFGPGTRLTVT.

The genes are TRBV11-3 and TRBJ2-2, with 8 bases that match TRBD1. Per germline, CDR1 SGHNT and CDR2 YENEEA. V was clipped by 2 bases and J by 7 bases; unmatched bases: 6. The CDR3 is made up of 15 amino acids. The CDR3 coding sequence is TGTGCCAGCAGCTTAAGGACAGGGAAGGTCGGGGAGCTGTTTTTT. This codes for CASSLRTGKVGELFF.

This chain connects TRBV10-3 to TRBJ2-1; 11 bases are a match to TRBD2. This CDR3 spans 16 amino acids. The germline CDR1 and CDR2 sequences are ENHRY and SYGVKD. Trimming cost V 4 bases and J 8 bases; bases outside gene matches: 10. CDR3 bases: TGTGCCATCAGTGGGGGACTAGCGGCTCTCGGGCATGAGCAGTTCTTC. This codes for CAISGGLAALGHEQFF.

V and J are TRBV5-1 and TRBJ2-5; 7 positions match TRBD2. The junction had 4 bases not matched to a gene; V was cut back by 4 bases and J by 7 bases. This CDR3 is 12 amino acids long. Germline values: CDR1 SGHRS, CDR2 YFSETQ. CDR3 nucleotide sequence: TGCGCCAGCAGCCACACGGGAGGGACCCAGTACTTC. Amino acid sequence: CASSHTGGTQYF.

The V and J genes are TRBV7-8 and TRBJ2-5, with a tentative D call TRBD2 (5 bases). The J call is doubtful: the DNA matches TRBJ2-7 better. From germline, CDR1 is SGHVS and CDR2 FQNEAQ. The CDR3 runs 15 residues. CDR3 sequence reads: CASSLEPGSYYEQYF. CDR3 in DNA: TGTGCCAGCAGCTTAGAACCGGGAAGCTACTACGAGCAGTACTTC.

This clonotype was counted only a few times. The chain links TRBV2 to TRBJ1-2, with D uncertain. Germline V CDR1 and CDR2: SNHLY, FYNNEI. V was clipped by 6 bases and J by 4 bases, with 15 bases between them. This CDR3 has 14 amino acids. The CDR3 region is CASSLDLEGYGYTF. The DNA for the CDR3 is TGTGCCAGCAGCCTGGACCTCGAAGGCTATGGCTACACCTTC. The whole variable domain, filled in from reference TRBV2 and TRBJ1-2, reads EPEVTQTPSHQVTQMGQEVILRCVPISNHLYFYWYRQILGQKVEFLVSFYNNEISEKSEIFDDQFSVERPDGSNFTLKIRSTKLEDSAMYFCASSLDLEGYGYTFGSGTRLTVV.

As DNA, the CDR3 is TGCGCCAGCAGCTTGGAGCAGGGGGTGACAGATACGCAGTATTTT. Its translation is CASSLEQGVTDTQYF. The rearrangement links TRBV5-1 to TRBJ2-3, with 7 bases identical to TRBD1. Germline V gene data show CDR1 as SGHRS and CDR2 as YFSETQ. After removal of 0 bases from V and 3 bases from J, the junction contained 4 bases not matched to a gene. This CDR3 is 15 amino acids long.

The sample holds a few counts of this clonotype. V usage is TRBV25-1 and J usage is TRBJ2-7; 10 bases map to TRBD1. There are 13 residues in the CDR3. Germline trimming cut 10 bases from V and 4 bases from J; bases unmatched to any gene: 7. Germline CDR1 reads MGHDK; CDR2 reads SYGVNS. For the CDR3, the DNA is TGTGCCATTTCGACAGGGGGCTCGTACGAGCAGTACTTC. Translating it yields CAISTGGSYEQYF.

In this sample, this clonotype turned up a few times. V gene TRBV24-1 combines with J gene TRBJ2-5; no reliable D call. There are 14 residues in the CDR3. The V gene lost 0 bases and the J gene lost 2 bases, with 6 bases spanning the gap. Germline V gene data show CDR1 as KGHDR and CDR2 as SFDVKD. The CDR3 sequence is CATSDLGHQETQYF. The CDR3 region has the DNA TGTGCCACCAGTGATTTGGGGCATCAAGAGACCCAGTACTTC.

The chain is built from TRBV7-9 and TRBJ2-4; no clear D gene. CDR1 and CDR2 (germline): SEHNR, FQNEAQ (reference sequence). V was shortened by 0 bases and J by 5 bases, with 8 bases between the two germline ends. The CDR3 length is 14 residues. CDR3 nucleotide sequence: TGTGCCAGCAGCTTAGCGGGAACCCAAAACATTCAGTACTTC. The encoded protein is CASSLAGTQNIQYF.

This clonotype was seen more than once but under ten times. The chain has TRBV7-9 and TRBJ2-3; 8 bases fit TRBD1. This CDR3 is built from 14 residues. Germline V gene lookup returns CDR1 SEHNR and CDR2 FQNEAQ (reference sequence). V was pared by 5 bases and J by 5 bases, with 6 bases of the junction left unmatched. The CDR3 DNA reads as TGTGCCAGCAGCCCCGCAGGGGGCCGAGATACGCAGTATTTT. Translating gives CASSPAGGRDTQYF.

This clonotype has a count of ten or more. V and J are TRBV20-1 and TRBJ2-5; D unclear. The CDR3 runs 14 residues. V gave up 7 bases and J gave up 3 bases, with 18 bases separating them. Looked up from germline, CDR1 is DFQATT and CDR2 is SNEGSKA (reference sequence). Written as DNA, the CDR3 is TGCAGTGGGGGATCCCCCCTTCGGGAAGAGACCCAGTACTTC. Its protein product is CSGGSPLREETQYF.

The count of this clonotype is one. CDR3: CASSQEASGWYTEAFF. As DNA, the CDR3 is TGTGCCAGCAGCCAAGAAGCCTCAGGGTGGTACACTGAAGCTTTCTTT. The chain links TRBV3-1 to TRBJ1-1, with TRBD1 as a possible D gene (5 bases). CDR3 size: 16 residues. CDR1 is LGHDT and CDR2 is YNNKEL in the germline V gene (reference sequence). The V gene lost 0 bases and the J gene lost 3 bases, with 14 bases spanning the gap.

This clonotype was counted a few times. This chain joins TRBV6-5 and TRBJ2-5, with 7 bases identical to TRBD1. V gave up 2 bases and J gave up 11 bases; unmatched junction bases: 14. This CDR3 region has 15 residues. Germline CDR1 MNHEY, CDR2 SVGAGI. The CDR3 protein is CASSYRQGSTWEQYF. For the CDR3, the DNA is TGTGCCAGCAGTTACCGACAGGGAAGTACTTGGGAGCAGTACTTC.

This clonotype appeared many times. The chain couples TRBV5-4 to TRBJ2-3, with a possible D match to TRBD1 (7 bases). Between the trimmed V and J ends, which lost 6 bases and 2 bases, there was a span of 16 bases. Germline V gene sequence: CDR1 SGHNT, CDR2 YYREEE (reference sequence). This CDR3 spans 15 amino acids. DNA for the CDR3: TGTGCCAGCAAAGGAGGGGGCGAGACCACAGATACGCAGTATTTT. It yields the protein CASKGGGETTDTQYF.

The V and J genes are TRBV18 and TRBJ2-2, with TRBD2 matching 10 bases. Trimming cost V 8 bases and J 9 bases; bases outside gene matches: 12. The V gene's germline CDR1 is KGHSH and CDR2 LQKENI. The length of the CDR3 is 15 residues. The CDR3 spells CASRTGLAGARELFF. CDR3 nucleotides: TGTGCCAGCCGCACCGGGCTAGCGGGGGCCAGGGAGCTGTTTTTT.